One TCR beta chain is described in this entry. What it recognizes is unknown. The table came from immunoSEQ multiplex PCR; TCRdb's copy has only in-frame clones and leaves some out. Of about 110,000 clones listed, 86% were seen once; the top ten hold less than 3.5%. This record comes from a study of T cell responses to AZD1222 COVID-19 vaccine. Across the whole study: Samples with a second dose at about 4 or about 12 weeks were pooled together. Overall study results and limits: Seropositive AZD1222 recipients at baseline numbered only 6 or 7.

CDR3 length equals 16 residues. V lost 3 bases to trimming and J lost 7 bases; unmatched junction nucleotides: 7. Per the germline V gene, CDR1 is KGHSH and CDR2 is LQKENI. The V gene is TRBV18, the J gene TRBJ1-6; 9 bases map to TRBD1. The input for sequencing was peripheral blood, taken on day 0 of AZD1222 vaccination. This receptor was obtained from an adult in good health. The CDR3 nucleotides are TGTGCCAGCTCACCCGATACAGGGGGCGTGAATTCACCCCTCCACTTT. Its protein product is CASSPDTGGVNSPLHF.